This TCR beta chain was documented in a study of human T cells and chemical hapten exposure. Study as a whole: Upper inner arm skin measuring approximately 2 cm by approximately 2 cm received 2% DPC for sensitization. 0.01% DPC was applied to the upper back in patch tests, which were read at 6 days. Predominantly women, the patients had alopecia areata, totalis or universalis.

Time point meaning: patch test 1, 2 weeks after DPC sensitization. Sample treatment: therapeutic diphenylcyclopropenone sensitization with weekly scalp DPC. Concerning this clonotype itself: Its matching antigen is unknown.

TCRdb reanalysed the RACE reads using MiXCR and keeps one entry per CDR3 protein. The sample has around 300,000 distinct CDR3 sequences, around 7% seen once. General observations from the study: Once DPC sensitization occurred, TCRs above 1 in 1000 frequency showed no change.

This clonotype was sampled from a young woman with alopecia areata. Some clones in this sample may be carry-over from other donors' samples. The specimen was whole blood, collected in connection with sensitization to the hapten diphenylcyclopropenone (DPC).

The CDR3 protein is CASSTWTGKDDGYTF. DNA for the CDR3: TGTGCCAGCAGCACCTGGACAGGGAAAGATGATGGCTACACCTTC. The J gene is TRBJ1-2, the V gene TRBV13, with 8 nucleotides matching TRBD1. From germline, CDR1 is PRHDT and CDR2 FYEKMQ (reference sequence). J lost 6 bases, V lost 5 bases, and 11 bases had no gene match. The CDR3 has 15 residues.